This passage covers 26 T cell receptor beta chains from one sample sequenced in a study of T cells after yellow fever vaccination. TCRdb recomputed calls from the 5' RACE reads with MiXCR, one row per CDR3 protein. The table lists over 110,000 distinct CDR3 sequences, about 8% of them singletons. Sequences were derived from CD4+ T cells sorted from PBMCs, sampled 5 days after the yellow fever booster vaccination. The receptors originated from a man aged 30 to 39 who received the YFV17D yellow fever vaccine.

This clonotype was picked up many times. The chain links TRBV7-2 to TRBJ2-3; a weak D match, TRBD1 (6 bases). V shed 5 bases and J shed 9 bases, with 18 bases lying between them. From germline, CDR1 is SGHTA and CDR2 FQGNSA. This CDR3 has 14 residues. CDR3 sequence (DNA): TGTGCCAGCAGCCTCGGACAGTCCAGAAGGACGCAGTATTTT. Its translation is CASSLGQSRRTQYF.

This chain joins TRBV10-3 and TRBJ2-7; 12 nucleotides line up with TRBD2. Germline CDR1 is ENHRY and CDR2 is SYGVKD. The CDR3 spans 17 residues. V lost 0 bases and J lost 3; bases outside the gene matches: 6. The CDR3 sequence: CAISESIVLAGGYEQYF. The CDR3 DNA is TGTGCCATCAGTGAGTCGATAGTACTAGCGGGAGGCTACGAGCAGTACTTC.

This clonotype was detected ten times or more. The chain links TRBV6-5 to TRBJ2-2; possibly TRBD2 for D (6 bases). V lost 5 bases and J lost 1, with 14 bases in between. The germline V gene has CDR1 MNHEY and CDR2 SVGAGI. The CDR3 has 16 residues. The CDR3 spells CASSTAGRENTGELFF. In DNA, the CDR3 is TGTGCCAGCAGTACCGCGGGAAGAGAGAACACCGGGGAGCTGTTTTTT.

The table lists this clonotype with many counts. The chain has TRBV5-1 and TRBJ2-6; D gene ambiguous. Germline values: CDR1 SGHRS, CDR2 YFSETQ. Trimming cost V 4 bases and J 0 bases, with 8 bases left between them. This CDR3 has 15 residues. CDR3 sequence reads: CASSVQTSGANVLTF. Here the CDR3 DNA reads TGCGCCAGCAGCGTGCAAACCTCTGGGGCCAACGTCCTGACTTTC.

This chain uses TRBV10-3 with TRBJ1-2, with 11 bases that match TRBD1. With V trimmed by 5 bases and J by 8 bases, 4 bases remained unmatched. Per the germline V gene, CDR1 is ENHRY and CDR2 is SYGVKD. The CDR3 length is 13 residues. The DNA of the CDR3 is TGTGCCATCAGTTACGGGACAGGGGGGGGCTACACCTTC. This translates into CAISYGTGGGYTF.

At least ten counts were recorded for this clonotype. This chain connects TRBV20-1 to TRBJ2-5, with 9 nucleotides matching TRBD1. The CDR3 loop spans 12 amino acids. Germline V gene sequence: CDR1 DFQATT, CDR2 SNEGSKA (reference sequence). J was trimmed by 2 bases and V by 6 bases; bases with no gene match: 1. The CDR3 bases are TGCAGTGCAGACAGGGGGCAAGAGACCCAGTACTTC. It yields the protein CSADRGQETQYF.

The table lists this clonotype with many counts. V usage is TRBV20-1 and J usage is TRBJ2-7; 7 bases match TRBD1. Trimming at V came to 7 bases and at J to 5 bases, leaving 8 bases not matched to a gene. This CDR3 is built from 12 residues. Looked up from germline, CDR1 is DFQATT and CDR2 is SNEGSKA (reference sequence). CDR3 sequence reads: CSGKGAEDEQYF. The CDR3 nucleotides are TGCAGTGGTAAGGGGGCGGAAGACGAGCAGTACTTC.

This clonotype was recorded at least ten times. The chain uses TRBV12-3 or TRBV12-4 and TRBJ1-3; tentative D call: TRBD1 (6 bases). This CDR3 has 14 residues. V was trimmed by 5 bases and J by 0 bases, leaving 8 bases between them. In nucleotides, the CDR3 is TGTGCCAGCAGTGGGACAATCTCTGGAAACACCATATATTTT. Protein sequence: CASSGTISGNTIYF.

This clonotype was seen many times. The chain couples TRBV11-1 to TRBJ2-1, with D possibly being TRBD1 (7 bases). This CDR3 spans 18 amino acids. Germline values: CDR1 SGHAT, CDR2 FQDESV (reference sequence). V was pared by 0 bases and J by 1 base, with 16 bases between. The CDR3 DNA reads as TGTGCCAGCAGCTTAGCAAGGGAACAGGGGACTTCCTACAATGAGCAGTTCTTC. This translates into CASSLAREQGTSYNEQFF.

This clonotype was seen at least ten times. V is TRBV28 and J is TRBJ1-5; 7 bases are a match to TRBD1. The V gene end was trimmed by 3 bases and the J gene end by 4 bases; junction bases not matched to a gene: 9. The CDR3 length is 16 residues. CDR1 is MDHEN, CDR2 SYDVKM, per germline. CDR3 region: CASSFPQGQLNQPQHF. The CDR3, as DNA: TGTGCCAGCAGTTTCCCACAGGGACAGTTGAATCAGCCCCAGCATTTT.

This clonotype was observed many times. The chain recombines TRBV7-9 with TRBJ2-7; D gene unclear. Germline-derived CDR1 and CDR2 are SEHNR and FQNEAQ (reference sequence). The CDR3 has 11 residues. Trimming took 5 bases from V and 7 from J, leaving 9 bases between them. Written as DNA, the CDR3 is TGTGCCAGCAGCATAAATCGAGAGCAGTACTTC. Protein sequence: CASSINREQYF.

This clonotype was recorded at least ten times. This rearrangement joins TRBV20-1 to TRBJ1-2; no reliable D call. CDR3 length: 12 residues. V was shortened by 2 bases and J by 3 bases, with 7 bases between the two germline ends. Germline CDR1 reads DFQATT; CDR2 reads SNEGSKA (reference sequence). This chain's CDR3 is CSARSGDYGYTF. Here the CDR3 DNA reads TGCAGTGCTAGATCCGGGGACTATGGCTACACCTTC.

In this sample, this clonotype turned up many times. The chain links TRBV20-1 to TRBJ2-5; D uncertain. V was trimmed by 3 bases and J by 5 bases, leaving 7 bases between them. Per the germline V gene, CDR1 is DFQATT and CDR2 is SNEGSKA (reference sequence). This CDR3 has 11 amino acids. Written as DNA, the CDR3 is TGCAGTGCTAGTGTTGAGGAGACCCAGTACTTC. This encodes CSASVEETQYF.

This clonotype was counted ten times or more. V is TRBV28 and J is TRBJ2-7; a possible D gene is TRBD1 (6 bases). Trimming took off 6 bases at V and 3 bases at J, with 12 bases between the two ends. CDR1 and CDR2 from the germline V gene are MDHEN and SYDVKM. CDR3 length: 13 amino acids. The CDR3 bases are TGTGCCAGCAGGGTCGGCAGGGGCTACGAGCAGTACTTC. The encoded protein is CASRVGRGYEQYF.

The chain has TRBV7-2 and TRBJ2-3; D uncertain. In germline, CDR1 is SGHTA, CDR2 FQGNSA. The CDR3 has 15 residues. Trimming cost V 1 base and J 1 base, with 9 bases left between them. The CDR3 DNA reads TGTGCCAGCAGCTTAGGTAGTACGGGCACAGATACGCAGTATTTT. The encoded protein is CASSLGSTGTDTQYF.

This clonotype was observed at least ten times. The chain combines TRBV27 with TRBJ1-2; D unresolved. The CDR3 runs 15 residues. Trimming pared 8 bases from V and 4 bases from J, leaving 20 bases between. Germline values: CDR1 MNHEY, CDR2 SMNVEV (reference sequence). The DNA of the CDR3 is TGTGCCAGCCGGGGTGGGTGGAGCCAGATCTATGGCTACACCTTC. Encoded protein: CASRGGWSQIYGYTF.

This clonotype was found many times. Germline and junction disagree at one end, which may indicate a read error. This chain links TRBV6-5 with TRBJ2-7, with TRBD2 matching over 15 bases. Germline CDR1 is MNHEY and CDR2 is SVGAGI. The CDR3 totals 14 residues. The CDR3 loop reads CASSYGAGTSGRSF. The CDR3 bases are TGTGCCAGCAGTTACGGGGCTGGGACTAGCGGGAGGTCTTTC.

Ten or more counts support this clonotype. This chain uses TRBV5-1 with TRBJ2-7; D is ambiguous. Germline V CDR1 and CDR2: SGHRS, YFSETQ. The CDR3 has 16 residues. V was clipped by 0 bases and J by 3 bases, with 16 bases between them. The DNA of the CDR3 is TGCGCCAGCAGCTTGGATTCCGGGCCAAACGGCTACGAGCAGTACTTC. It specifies CASSLDSGPNGYEQYF.

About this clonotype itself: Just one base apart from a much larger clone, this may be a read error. This CDR3 reads CASSHGRGDQPQHF. DNA of the CDR3: TGTGCCAGCAGCCACGGGAGGGGAGATCAGCCCCAGCATTTT. The V gene is TRBV7-2, the J gene TRBJ1-5; maybe TRBD1 (5 bases). Germline loops: CDR1 SGHTA, CDR2 FQGNSA. The CDR3 extends over 14 amino acids. V gave up 5 bases and J gave up 5 bases, with 13 bases separating them.

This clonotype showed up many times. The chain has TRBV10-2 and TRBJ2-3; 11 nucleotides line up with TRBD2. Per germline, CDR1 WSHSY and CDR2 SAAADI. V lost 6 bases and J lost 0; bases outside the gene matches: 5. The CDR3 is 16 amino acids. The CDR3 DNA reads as TGCGCCAGCAGCACCGGGACTAGCGGTAGCACAGATACGCAGTATTTT. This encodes CASSTGTSGSTDTQYF.

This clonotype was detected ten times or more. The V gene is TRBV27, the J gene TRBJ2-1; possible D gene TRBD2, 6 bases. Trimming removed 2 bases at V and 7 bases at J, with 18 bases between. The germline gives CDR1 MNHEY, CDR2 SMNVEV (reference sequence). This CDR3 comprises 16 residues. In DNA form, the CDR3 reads TGTGCCAGCAGTTTACGCGGGACTTTGGGTGTTAATGAGCAGTTCTTC. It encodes CASSLRGTLGVNEQFF.

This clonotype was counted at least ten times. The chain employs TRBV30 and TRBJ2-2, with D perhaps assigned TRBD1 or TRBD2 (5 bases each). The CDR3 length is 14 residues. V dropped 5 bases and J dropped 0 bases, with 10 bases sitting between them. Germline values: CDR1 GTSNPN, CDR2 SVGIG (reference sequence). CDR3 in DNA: TGTGCCTGGGGAGGACAACCGAACACCGGGGAGCTGTTTTTT. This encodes CAWGGQPNTGELFF.

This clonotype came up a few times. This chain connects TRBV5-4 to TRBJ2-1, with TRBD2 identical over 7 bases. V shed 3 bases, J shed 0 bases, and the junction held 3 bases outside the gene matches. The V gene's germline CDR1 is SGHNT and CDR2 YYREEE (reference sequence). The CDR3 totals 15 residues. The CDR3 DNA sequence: TGTGCCAGCAGCTGGCTAGCGGACTCCTACAATGAGCAGTTCTTC. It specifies CASSWLADSYNEQFF.

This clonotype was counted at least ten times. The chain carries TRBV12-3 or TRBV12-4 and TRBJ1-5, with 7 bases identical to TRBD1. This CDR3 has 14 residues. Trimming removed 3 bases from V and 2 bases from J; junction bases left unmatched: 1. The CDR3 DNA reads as TGTGCCAGCAGTTTTACAGGGGGCAATCAGCCCCAGCATTTT. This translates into CASSFTGGNQPQHF.

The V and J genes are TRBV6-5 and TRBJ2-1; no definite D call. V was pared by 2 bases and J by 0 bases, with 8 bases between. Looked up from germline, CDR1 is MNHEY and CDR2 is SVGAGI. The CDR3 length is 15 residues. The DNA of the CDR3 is TGTGCCAGCAGTTACGCTGCTCGCTCCTACAATGAGCAGTTCTTC. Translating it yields CASSYAARSYNEQFF.

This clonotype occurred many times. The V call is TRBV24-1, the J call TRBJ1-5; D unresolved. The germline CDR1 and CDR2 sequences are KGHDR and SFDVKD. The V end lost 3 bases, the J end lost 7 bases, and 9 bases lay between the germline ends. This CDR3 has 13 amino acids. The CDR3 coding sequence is TGTGCCACCAGTGATAGGTCTTACCAGCCCCAGCATTTT. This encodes CATSDRSYQPQHF.